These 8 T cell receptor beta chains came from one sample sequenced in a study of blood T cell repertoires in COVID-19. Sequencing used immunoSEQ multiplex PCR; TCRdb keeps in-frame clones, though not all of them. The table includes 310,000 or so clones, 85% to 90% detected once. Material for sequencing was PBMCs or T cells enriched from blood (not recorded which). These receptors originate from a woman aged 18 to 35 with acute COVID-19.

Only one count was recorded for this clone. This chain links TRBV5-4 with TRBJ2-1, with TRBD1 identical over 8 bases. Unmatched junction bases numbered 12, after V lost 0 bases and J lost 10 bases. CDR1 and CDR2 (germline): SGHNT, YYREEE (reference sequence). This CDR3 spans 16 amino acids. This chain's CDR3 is CASSLGYSGTGGEQFF. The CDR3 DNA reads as TGTGCCAGCAGCTTGGGATACTCCGGGACAGGAGGCGAGCAGTTCTTC. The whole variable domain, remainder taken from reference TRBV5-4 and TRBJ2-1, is ETGVTQSPTHLIKTRGQQVTLRCSSQSGHNTVSWYQQALGQGPQFIFQYYREEENGRGNFPPRFSGLQFPNYSSELNVNALELDDSALYLCASSLGYSGTGGEQFFGPGTRLTVL.

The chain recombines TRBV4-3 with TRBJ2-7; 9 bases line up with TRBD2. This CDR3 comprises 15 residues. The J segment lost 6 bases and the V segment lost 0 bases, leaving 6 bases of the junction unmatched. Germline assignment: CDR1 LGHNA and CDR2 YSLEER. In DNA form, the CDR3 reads TGCGCCAGCAGCCAAGAGCTAGCGGGATACGGCGAGCAGTACTTC. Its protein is CASSQELAGYGEQYF.

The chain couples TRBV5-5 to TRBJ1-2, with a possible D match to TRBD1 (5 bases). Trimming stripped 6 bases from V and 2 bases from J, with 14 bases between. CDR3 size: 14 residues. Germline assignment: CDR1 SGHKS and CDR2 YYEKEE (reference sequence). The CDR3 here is CASNLGQPNYGYTF. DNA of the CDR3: TGTGCCAGCAACCTAGGACAACCAAACTATGGCTACACCTTC.

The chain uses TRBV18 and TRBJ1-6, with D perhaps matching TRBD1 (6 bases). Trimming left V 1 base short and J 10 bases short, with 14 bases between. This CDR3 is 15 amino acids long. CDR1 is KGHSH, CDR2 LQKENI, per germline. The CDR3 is CASSPLDSEGSPLHF. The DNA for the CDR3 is TGTGCCAGCTCACCACTGGACAGCGAGGGATCACCCCTCCACTTT.

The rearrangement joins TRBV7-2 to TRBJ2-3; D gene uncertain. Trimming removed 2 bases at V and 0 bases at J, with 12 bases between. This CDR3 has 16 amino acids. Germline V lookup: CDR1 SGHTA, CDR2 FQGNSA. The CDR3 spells CASSLRASSSTDTQYF. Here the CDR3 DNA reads TGTGCCAGCAGCTTAAGAGCGTCGTCTAGCACAGATACGCAGTATTTT.

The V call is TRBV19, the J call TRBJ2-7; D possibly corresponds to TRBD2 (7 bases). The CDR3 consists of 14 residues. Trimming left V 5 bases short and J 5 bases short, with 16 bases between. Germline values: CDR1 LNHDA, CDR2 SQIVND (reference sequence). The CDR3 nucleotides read TGTGCCAGTAGTCGCGGGGGCGACGCCCACGAGCAGTACTTC. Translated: CASSRGGDAHEQYF.

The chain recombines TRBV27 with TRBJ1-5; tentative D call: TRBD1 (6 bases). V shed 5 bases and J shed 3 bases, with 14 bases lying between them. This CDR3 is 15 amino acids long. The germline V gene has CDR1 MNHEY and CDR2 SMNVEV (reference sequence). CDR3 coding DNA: TGTGCCAGCAGTGCCGGGGGGCAAGTCAATCAGCCCCAGCATTTT. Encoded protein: CASSAGGQVNQPQHF.

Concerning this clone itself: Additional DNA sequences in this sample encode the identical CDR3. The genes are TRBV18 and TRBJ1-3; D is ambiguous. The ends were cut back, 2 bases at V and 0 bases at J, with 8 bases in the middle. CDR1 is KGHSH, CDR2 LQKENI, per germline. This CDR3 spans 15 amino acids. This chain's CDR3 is CASSPERSSGNTIYF. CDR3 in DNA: TGTGCCAGCTCACCAGAAAGGAGCTCTGGAAACACCATATATTTT.